These 17 T cell receptor beta chains were sequenced from one sample in a study of shared clonotypes between healthy human individuals. Produced via immunoSEQ multiplex PCR; TCRdb's table is partial and in-frame only. The sample includes about 360,000 clones, 73% seen only once; the top ten take about 10%. The sample taken for sequencing was memory CD4+ T cells sorted from blood. Subset described: CD45RA-negative fraction. The receptors were sampled from a man aged 25-45 years in good health.

V is TRBV7-7 and J is TRBJ2-7; TRBD2 matches at 7 bases. The V gene end was trimmed by 5 bases and the J gene end by 5 bases; junction bases not matched to a gene: 15. From germline, CDR1 is SSHAT and CDR2 FNYEAQ (reference sequence). The CDR3 length is 16 residues. In nucleotides, the CDR3 is TGTGCCAGCAGCCAAGGCCTGACCGGGAGGATCAACGAGCAGTACTTC. It codes for CASSQGLTGRINEQYF.

The chain couples TRBV7-6 to TRBJ2-2; possibly TRBD1 or TRBD2 for D (5 bases each). V lost 2 bases, J lost 4 bases, and 14 bases lay in between. CDR1 is SGHVS and CDR2 is FNYEAQ in the germline V gene. The CDR3 has 16 amino acids. This chain's CDR3 is CASSLIVGDPTGELFF. CDR3 sequence (DNA): TGTGCCAGCAGCTTAATCGTGGGGGACCCCACCGGGGAGCTGTTTTTT. Together with reference TRBV7-6 and TRBJ2-2, the CDR3 gives the full variable domain: GAGVSQSPRYKVTKRGQDVALRCDPISGHVSLYWYRQALGQGPEFLTYFNYEAQQDKSGLPNDRFSAERPEGSISTLTIQRTEQRDSAMYRCASSLIVGDPTGELFFGEGSRLTVL.

The gene calls are TRBV5-6 and TRBJ1-2, with a tentative D call TRBD1 (5 bases). V was cut by 4 bases and J by 4 bases, with 17 bases left in between. This CDR3 has 15 amino acids. Germline V gene lookup returns CDR1 SGHDT and CDR2 YYEEEE. The CDR3, as DNA: TGTGCCAGCAGCAGTCCGGGACGGTATATCTATGGCTACACCTTC. Amino acid sequence: CASSSPGRYIYGYTF.

The rearrangement links TRBV15 to TRBJ2-1, with a possible D match to TRBD1 (6 bases). The V end lost 1 base, the J end lost 10 bases, and 8 bases lay between the germline ends. The CDR3 totals 12 residues. The germline V gene has CDR1 LNHNV and CDR2 YYDKDF (reference sequence). CDR3 nucleotides: TGTGCCACCAGCAGAGCACAGGGAGAGCAGTTCTTC. Its protein is CATSRAQGEQFF. The variable domain in full, completed from reference TRBV15 and TRBJ2-1, reads DAMVIQNPRYQVTQFGKPVTLSCSQTLNHNVMYWYQQKSSQAPKLLFHYYDKDFNNEADTPDNFQSRRPNTSFCFLDIRSPGLGDTAMYLCATSRAQGEQFFGPGTRLTVL.

This clone was recorded a few times. The rearrangement joins TRBV10-2 to TRBJ2-1, with 9 bases identical to TRBD2. The V gene's germline CDR1 is WSHSY and CDR2 SAAADI. The ends lost 4 bases at V and 4 bases at J; junction bases unmatched: 14. The CDR3 consists of 18 residues. The CDR3 region is CASSAVPSGTGGYNEQFF. The CDR3 DNA is TGCGCCAGCAGTGCAGTTCCTAGCGGGACCGGCGGGTACAATGAGCAGTTCTTC.

The V and J genes are TRBV2 and TRBJ1-1; D gene unclear. Germline loops: CDR1 SNHLY, CDR2 FYNNEI. The V end lost 7 bases, the J end lost 4 bases, and 13 bases lay between the germline ends. The CDR3 is made up of 13 amino acids. The CDR3 here is CASKVGGSTEAFF. In DNA, the CDR3 is TGTGCCAGCAAGGTAGGAGGTAGCACTGAAGCTTTCTTT.

J is TRBJ2-1 and V is TRBV14; 9 nucleotides align to TRBD2. V lost 4 bases and J lost 5; bases outside the gene matches: 6. The CDR3 loop spans 15 amino acids. Germline-derived CDR1 and CDR2 are SGHDN and FVKESK. The CDR3 bases are TGTGCCAGCAGCCTCTTAGCGGGAGCGAACAATGAGCAGTTCTTC. The encoded protein is CASSLLAGANNEQFF.

The rearrangement links TRBV2 to TRBJ1-2; 8 bases map to TRBD1. V was pared by 7 bases and J by 4 bases, with 11 bases of the junction left unmatched. Germline CDR1 SNHLY, CDR2 FYNNEI. The CDR3 contains 15 residues. CDR3 amino acids: CASKRGQGESYGYTF. The CDR3 DNA reads as TGTGCCAGCAAAAGAGGACAGGGAGAAAGCTATGGCTACACCTTC.

The V gene is TRBV15, the J gene TRBJ2-1; a weak D match, TRBD2 (6 bases). Trimming took off 8 bases at V and 6 bases at J, with 14 bases between the two ends. Germline CDR1 and CDR2: LNHNV and YYDKDF (reference sequence). The CDR3 runs 13 residues. CDR3 bases: TGTGCCACCCGGAAGGGACTCCTCAATGAGCAGTTCTTC. It specifies CATRKGLLNEQFF.

In its sample, this clone was seen many times. This specimen includes other DNA sequences encoding the same CDR3. The chain joins TRBV6-1 to TRBJ1-5; possibly TRBD1 for D (5 bases). This CDR3 is 12 amino acids long. V was trimmed by 6 bases and J by 3 bases, leaving 6 bases between them. Germline V gives CDR1 MNHNS, CDR2 SASEGT. In DNA form, the CDR3 reads TGTGCCAGCAGCAGGGACAATCAGCCCCAGCATTTT. This sequence encodes CASSRDNQPQHF.

The chain couples TRBV18 to TRBJ1-1; D is ambiguous. V lost 3 bases and J lost 1, with 12 bases in between. The CDR3 has 15 amino acids. Germline V gene sequence: CDR1 KGHSH, CDR2 LQKENI. CDR3 sequence: CASSPNQAGNTEAFF. In DNA form, the CDR3 reads TGTGCCAGCTCACCCAATCAGGCAGGGAACACTGAAGCTTTCTTT. Full variable domain (outside the CDR3, taken from reference TRBV18 and TRBJ1-1): NAGVMQNPRHLVRRRGQEARLRCSPMKGHSHVYWYRQLPEEGLKFMVYLQKENIIDESGMPKERFSAEFPKEGPSILRIQQVVRGDSAAYFCASSPNQAGNTEAFFGQGTRLTVV.

In the case of this clone: The sample carries other DNA sequences with the same CDR3. The rearrangement links TRBV27 to TRBJ2-7, with D maybe TRBD2 (7 bases). This CDR3 region has 14 residues. V dropped 2 bases and J dropped 3 bases, with 11 bases sitting between them. The germline gives CDR1 MNHEY, CDR2 SMNVEV (reference sequence). Here the CDR3 reads CASSLQGGGYEQYF. CDR3 DNA: TGTGCCAGCAGTTTACAAGGGGGGGGCTACGAGCAGTACTTC.

The chain is built from TRBV11-2 and TRBJ2-1; D is uncertain. In germline, CDR1 is SGHAT, CDR2 FQNNGV. The CDR3 covers 17 residues. V lost 0 bases, J lost 4 bases, and 16 bases lay in between. The CDR3 loop is CASSLDFPPRTYNEQFF. The CDR3 nucleotides are TGTGCCAGCAGCTTAGATTTTCCACCTAGAACTTACAATGAGCAGTTCTTC. The variable domain in full, with the rest retrieved from reference TRBV11-2 and TRBJ2-1, is EAGVAQSPRYKIIEKRQSVAFWCNPISGHATLYWYQQILGQGPKLLIQFQNNGVVDDSQLPKDRFSAERLKGVDSTLKIQPAKLEDSAVYLCASSLDFPPRTYNEQFFGPGTRLTVL.

The genes are TRBV9 and TRBJ2-1; 7 bases line up with TRBD2. The CDR3 extends over 15 amino acids. Germline lookup yields CDR1 SGDLS and CDR2 YYNGEE. Trimming cost V 0 bases and J 3 bases; bases outside gene matches: 3. CDR3 loop: CASSVDGRGYNEQFF. The CDR3 nucleotides read TGTGCCAGCAGCGTAGATGGGAGGGGCTACAATGAGCAGTTCTTC. The variable domain in full, completed from reference TRBV9 and TRBJ2-1, reads DSGVTQTPKHLITATGQRVTLRCSPRSGDLSVYWYQQSLDQGLQFLIQYYNGEERAKGNILERFSAQQFPDLHSELNLSSLELGDSALYFCASSVDGRGYNEQFFGPGTRLTVL.

The rearrangement uses TRBV5-4 and TRBJ2-1, with 8 bases aligning to TRBD2. Germline-derived CDR1 and CDR2 are SGHNT and YYREEE (reference sequence). The CDR3 loop spans 17 amino acids. J gave up 2 bases and V 1 base, and 8 bases lay outside the gene matches. The CDR3 DNA reads as TGTGCCAGCAGCTTGAGTAACGGACTAGCAGCCTACAATGAGCAGTTCTTC. Residues: CASSLSNGLAAYNEQFF.

V gene TRBV2 combines with J gene TRBJ2-1; TRBD1 aligns across 8 bases. Germline V lookup: CDR1 SNHLY, CDR2 FYNNEI. The J segment lost 1 base and the V segment lost 6 bases, leaving 11 bases of the junction unmatched. The CDR3 contains 17 residues. CDR3 in amino acids: CASSPRGTGASYNEQFF. In nucleotides, the CDR3 is TGTGCCAGCAGCCCAAGGGGGACAGGAGCGTCCTACAATGAGCAGTTCTTC.

Of note for this clone: One end of the junction does not line up with germline, which may come from a read error. The gene calls are TRBV7-8 and TRBJ1-2, with a possible D match to TRBD1 (5 bases). CDR1 is SGHVS, CDR2 FQNEAQ, per germline. This CDR3 is 13 amino acids long. In DNA form, the CDR3 reads TGTGCCAGCAGCTTATCCCGGGCGGGGGACTCACTCTTC. Translating gives CASSLSRAGDSLF.